Presented here are 30 T cell receptor beta chains from one specimen sequenced in a study of siplizumab effects on memory and regulatory T cells. TCRdb's table, derived via immunoSEQ multiplex PCR, lists solely in-frame clones and lacks some. The table has about 52,000 clones, less than 98% seen once. The source material was naive CD4+ T cells sorted from blood. Receptor source: a human donor in good health.

This rearrangement joins TRBV25-1 to TRBJ2-3; 10 nucleotides match TRBD2. Germline trimming cut 3 bases from V and 0 bases from J; bases unmatched to any gene: 0. The CDR3 sequence is 15 residues long. Germline V lookup: CDR1 MGHDK, CDR2 SYGVNS. The CDR3 spells CASSETSGSTDTQYF. The CDR3 nucleotides read TGTGCCAGCAGTGAGACTAGCGGGAGCACAGATACGCAGTATTTT.

CDR3 DNA sequence: TGTGCCAGCAGTGGATGGACAGGGGGCCGCAATGAGCAGTTCTTC. Translated: CASSGWTGGRNEQFF. This rearrangement joins TRBV6-1 to TRBJ2-1, with TRBD1 matching 11 bases. CDR1 is MNHNS, CDR2 SASEGT, per germline. The trim removed 4 bases at V and 6 bases at J, leaving 5 bases unmatched. This CDR3 contains 15 residues.

The chain joins TRBV28 to TRBJ1-5; a weak D match, TRBD1 (5 bases). The CDR3 runs to 16 residues. The ends were cut back, 0 bases at V and 0 bases at J, with 9 bases in the middle. Germline V gene sequence: CDR1 MDHEN, CDR2 SYDVKM. The CDR3 region has the DNA TGTGCCAGCAGTTTATGGGGACGGAATAGCAATCAGCCCCAGCATTTT. It translates to CASSLWGRNSNQPQHF.

This chain connects TRBV28 to TRBJ2-3, with 7 bases matching TRBD2. This CDR3 comprises 16 residues. The V segment lost 2 bases and the J segment 3 bases; nucleotides outside the gene matches: 8. Germline-derived CDR1 and CDR2 are MDHEN and SYDVKM. The CDR3 nucleotides are TGTGCCAGCAGTTTACCCGGACTAGTAGAAACAGATACGCAGTATTTT. Its protein is CASSLPGLVETDTQYF.

V and J are TRBV28 and TRBJ1-5; 12 positions match TRBD1. After removal of 3 bases from V and 7 bases from J, the junction contained 7 bases not matched to a gene. Germline values: CDR1 MDHEN, CDR2 SYDVKM. The CDR3 has 16 amino acids. CDR3 in DNA: TGTGCCAGCAGTTTCTCCGGGACAGGGGGCAGCCAGCCCCAGCATTTT. Protein sequence: CASSFSGTGGSQPQHF.

CDR3 residues: CASSFPNQPQHF. The CDR3, as DNA: TGTGCCAGCAGTTTTCCAAATCAGCCCCAGCATTTT. V gene TRBV28 combines with J gene TRBJ1-5, with D unresolved. V shed 3 bases and J shed 4 bases, with 4 bases lying between them. The CDR3 is 12 residues long. Germline V CDR1 and CDR2: MDHEN, SYDVKM.

The chain is built from TRBV19 and TRBJ1-2; no clear D gene. This CDR3 is built from 13 residues. In germline, CDR1 is LNHDA, CDR2 SQIVND (reference sequence). Trimming shortened V by 5 bases and J by 3 bases, and 10 bases separated the two germline ends. CDR3 amino acids: CASSRWEDYGYTF. As DNA, the CDR3 is TGTGCCAGTAGTCGATGGGAGGACTATGGCTACACCTTC.

The gene calls are TRBV28 and TRBJ2-3; either TRBD1 or TRBD2 may fit D (5 bases each). The germline CDR1 and CDR2 sequences are MDHEN and SYDVKM. This CDR3 region has 16 residues. Trimming cost V 5 bases and J 0 bases, with 15 bases left between them. CDR3 DNA: TGTGCCAGCAGTCCCGTCGGGACGGTAAGCACAGATACGCAGTATTTT. Translated, it gives CASSPVGTVSTDTQYF.

With regard to this clone: The junction differs from germline at one of its ends, possibly a read error. V is TRBV7-7 and J is TRBJ2-2, with 7 bases matching TRBD2. CDR1 is SSHAT, CDR2 FNYEAQ, per germline (reference sequence). The CDR3 loop spans 15 amino acids. CDR3 nucleotide sequence: TGTGCTAGCAGCTTTCAGCGGGATGGCACCGGGGAGCTGTTTTTT. As protein: CASSFQRDGTGELFF.

The chain links TRBV10-3 to TRBJ2-1; D may be TRBD1 (6 bases). CDR1 and CDR2 (germline): ENHRY, SYGVKD. The CDR3 runs 15 residues. Trimming shortened V by 6 bases and J by 4 bases, and 16 bases separated the two germline ends. The CDR3 nucleotides are TGTGCCATCAGCCCAGGGCAGGGGTATTACAATGAGCAGTTCTTC. Translated: CAISPGQGYYNEQFF.

A single count supports this clone. V gene TRBV20-1 combines with J gene TRBJ2-1, with D possibly matching TRBD2 (6 bases). The germline CDR1 and CDR2 sequences are DFQATT and SNEGSKA (reference sequence). This CDR3 is built from 11 residues. Trimming removed 7 bases at V and 4 bases at J, with 8 bases between. The CDR3 nucleotides read TGCAGTGTCGGAGGGTACAATGAGCAGTTCTTC. Translating it yields CSVGGYNEQFF.

With regard to this clone: At one boundary the junction diverges from the germline segment, which might be a read error. The chain carries TRBV4-2 and TRBJ2-2; 10 bases agree with TRBD1. The CDR3 runs 16 residues. Germline CDR1 LGHNA, CDR2 YNFKEQ. The CDR3 sequence is CTSKRQGASDTGELFF. The CDR3 nucleotides read TGTACCAGCAAACGACAGGGGGCGAGTGACACCGGGGAGCTGTTTTTT.

The count of this clone is one. V usage is TRBV2 and J usage is TRBJ2-1, with a weak D call TRBD2 (5 bases). V was shortened by 10 bases and J by 8 bases, with 15 bases between the two germline ends. The CDR3 consists of 12 residues. CDR1 and CDR2 from the germline V gene are SNHLY and FYNNEI. The CDR3 nucleotides read TGTGCCAAAAGGCTGGGGAGTGATGAGCAGTTCTTC. Its protein is CAKRLGSDEQFF.

The chain recombines TRBV7-2 with TRBJ1-2, with 9 bases lining up with TRBD1. This CDR3 spans 14 amino acids. Germline V gene lookup returns CDR1 SGHTA and CDR2 FQGNSA. Trimming removed 2 bases from V and 4 bases from J; junction bases left unmatched: 2. CDR3 residues: CASSLTGGFYGYTF. The DNA of the CDR3 is TGTGCCAGCAGCTTAACAGGGGGCTTCTATGGCTACACCTTC.

Only one count was recorded for this clone. The chain carries TRBV28 and TRBJ2-2; the D gene is possibly TRBD1 (6 bases). Per the germline V gene, CDR1 is MDHEN and CDR2 is SYDVKM. This CDR3 comprises 13 residues. V was clipped by 10 bases and J by 5 bases, with 14 bases between them. CDR3 bases: TGTGCCACCTACAGGGTAGGAACCGGGGAGCTGTTTTTT. Its translation is CATYRVGTGELFF.

The gene calls are TRBV2 and TRBJ2-3, with D tentatively TRBD2 (6 bases). V lost 7 bases to trimming and J lost 6 bases, with 11 bases between them. This CDR3 contains 12 residues. The germline gives CDR1 SNHLY, CDR2 FYNNEI. The DNA of the CDR3 is TGTGCCAGCACTAGCGAGTCCGATACGCAGTATTTT. Translation gives CASTSESDTQYF.

This chain uses TRBV7-9 with TRBJ1-2, with D maybe TRBD1 (6 bases). Germline V gene data show CDR1 as SEHNR and CDR2 as FQNEAQ (reference sequence). The CDR3 extends over 10 amino acids. With 10 bases removed from V and 7 bases from J, the gap between germline ends came to 10 bases. CDR3 in amino acids: CATYRAGYTF. In DNA form, the CDR3 reads TGTGCCACCTACAGGGCTGGCTACACCTTC.

The chain uses TRBV6-1 and TRBJ2-7; the match to TRBD1 covers 10 bases. Germline values: CDR1 MNHNS, CDR2 SASEGT. V shed 6 bases, J shed 3 bases, and the junction held 5 bases outside the gene matches. This CDR3 has 14 residues. The CDR3 sequence: CASRPGQGRYEQYF. CDR3 nucleotide sequence: TGTGCCAGCAGGCCGGGACAGGGGCGCTACGAGCAGTACTTC.

This chain uses TRBV5-1 with TRBJ2-2; D ambiguous. The CDR3 extends over 14 amino acids. V lost 2 bases and J lost 3, with 8 bases in between. Per germline, CDR1 SGHRS and CDR2 YFSETQ. The CDR3, as DNA: TGCGCCAGCAGCTTTGTTCTTGACACCGGGGAGCTGTTTTTT. This translates into CASSFVLDTGELFF.

This clone was counted a few times. The chain is built from TRBV7-8 and TRBJ2-7; 12 positions agree with TRBD2. The CDR3 spans 17 residues. J lost 4 bases, V lost 4 bases, and 11 bases had no gene match. Germline V gene lookup returns CDR1 SGHVS and CDR2 FQNEAQ. The CDR3 nucleotides are TGTGCCAGCAGCTCAGGGCGACTAGCGGGGGCAAAATACGAGCAGTACTTC. This codes for CASSSGRLAGAKYEQYF.

This chain connects TRBV5-1 to TRBJ1-1; TRBD1 matches 10 bases. This CDR3 is built from 14 residues. The germline CDR1 and CDR2 sequences are SGHRS and YFSETQ. After removal of 0 bases from V and 4 bases from J, the junction contained 0 bases not matched to a gene. CDR3 amino acids: CASSLGDRGTEAFF. The CDR3 bases are TGCGCCAGCAGCTTGGGGGACAGGGGCACTGAAGCTTTCTTT.

This rearrangement joins TRBV6-1 to TRBJ1-5; D remains ambiguous. Trimming took off 1 base at V and 2 bases at J, with 9 bases between the two ends. The CDR3 runs to 15 residues. Per the germline V gene, CDR1 is MNHNS and CDR2 is SASEGT. DNA of the CDR3: TGTGCCAGCAGTGAAGGGCAGGTTGGCAATCAGCCCCAGCATTTT. It encodes CASSEGQVGNQPQHF.

The V and J genes are TRBV5-5 and TRBJ2-7; D unclear. There are 14 residues in the CDR3. V lost 4 bases and J lost 0, with 11 bases in between. Germline lookup yields CDR1 SGHKS and CDR2 YYEKEE (reference sequence). The CDR3 coding sequence is TGTGCCAGCAGCCTTGGATCGAGCTCCTACGAGCAGTACTTC. Protein: CASSLGSSSYEQYF. The full variable domain, completed using reference TRBV5-5 and TRBJ2-7, is DAGVTQSPTHLIKTRGQQVTLRCSPISGHKSVSWYQQVLGQGPQFIFQYYEKEERGRGNFPDRFSARQFPNYSSELNVNALLLGDSALYLCASSLGSSSYEQYFGPGTRLTVT.

V gene TRBV7-2 combines with J gene TRBJ2-7, with 7 bases that match TRBD1. V trimming: 4 bases; J trimming: 7 bases; junction bases outside the gene matches: 10. Per the germline V gene, CDR1 is SGHTA and CDR2 is FQGNSA. The CDR3 sequence is 14 residues long. CDR3 protein: CASSSAGGSTEQYF. The CDR3, as DNA: TGTGCCAGCAGCTCGGCAGGGGGATCAACGGAGCAGTACTTC. The whole variable domain, filled in from reference TRBV7-2 and TRBJ2-7, reads GAGVSQSPSNKVTEKGKDVELRCDPISGHTALYWYRQSLGQGLEFLIYFQGNSAPDKSGLPSDRFSAERTGGSVSTLTIQRTQQEDSAVYLCASSSAGGSTEQYFGPGTRLTVT.

The chain combines TRBV29-1 with TRBJ2-7; 7 bases are shared with TRBD1. With 0 bases clipped from V and 2 bases from J, the junction kept 1 base outside the gene matches. The germline gives CDR1 SQVTM, CDR2 ANQGSEA. This CDR3 is built from 13 residues. In DNA form, the CDR3 reads TGCAGCGTTGAAGAGGGACAGACCTACGAGCAGTACTTC. It translates to CSVEEGQTYEQYF.

J is TRBJ1-5 and V is TRBV30; no clear D. There are 15 residues in the CDR3. Between the trimmed V and J ends, which lost 0 bases and 6 bases, there was a span of 15 bases. Germline assignment: CDR1 GTSNPN and CDR2 SVGIG (reference sequence). CDR3 sequence: CAWSVLGLGAQPQHF. The CDR3 DNA follows: TGTGCCTGGAGTGTACTAGGTTTGGGCGCTCAGCCCCAGCATTTT. The full variable domain, its missing parts supplied by reference TRBV30 and TRBJ1-5, is SQTIHQWPATLVQPVGSPLSLECTVEGTSNPNLYWYRQAAGRGLQLLFYSVGIGQISSEVPQNLSASRPQDRQFILSSKKLLLSDSGFYLCAWSVLGLGAQPQHFGDGTRLSIL.

The CDR3 DNA follows: TGTGCCAGCAGTGTTGAGGCGGGGGGCTACGAGCAGTACTTC. This gives the protein CASSVEAGGYEQYF. This chain joins TRBV6-4 and TRBJ2-7; 8 bases map to TRBD2. Trimming cost V 4 bases and J 3 bases; bases outside gene matches: 5. This CDR3 spans 14 amino acids. Looked up from germline, CDR1 is MRHNA and CDR2 is SNTAGT.

V and J are TRBV10-3 and TRBJ1-2; 7 nucleotides match TRBD1. CDR3 length equals 14 residues. The germline V gene encodes CDR1 ENHRY and CDR2 SYGVKD. After removal of 7 bases from V and 2 bases from J, the junction contained 7 bases not matched to a gene. The CDR3 region is CAITRGSGNYGYTF. The CDR3 DNA is TGTGCCATCACCAGGGGGTCGGGGAACTATGGCTACACCTTC.

CDR3 residues: CATSRERGRLNQPQHF. CDR3 in DNA: TGTGCCACCAGCAGAGAGAGGGGGCGCTTAAATCAGCCCCAGCATTTT. The chain has TRBV15 and TRBJ1-5; TRBD1 matches at 7 bases. The CDR3 loop spans 16 amino acids. Per germline, CDR1 LNHNV and CDR2 YYDKDF (reference sequence). V shed 0 bases and J 4 bases; nucleotides not matched to a gene: 6.

V usage is TRBV11-2 and J usage is TRBJ2-5; weak D call: TRBD1 (5 bases). V was trimmed by 9 bases and J by 1 base, leaving 9 bases between them. This CDR3 comprises 12 residues. The germline gives CDR1 SGHAT, CDR2 FQNNGV. In DNA, the CDR3 is TGTGCCAGTCTTGGGGCCCAAGAGACCCAGTACTTC. The encoded protein is CASLGAQETQYF.